This T cell receptor beta chain is drawn from a study of naive and memory T cell subsets (dated 2017 in TCRdb). At the level of the whole study: The study applied an open-source, UMI-based TCR alpha and beta sequencing pipeline to sorted naive and memory peripheral blood T cell subsets. IgG serology results and the functional CMV T cell responses were in complete agreement. RNA was DNase-treated and reverse transcribed with TCR constant-region primers, mostly using SuperScript III.

Overall study outcomes, separate from this receptor: A clonotype was defined as a single alpha or beta chain sequence rather than as a paired alpha/beta receptor. No ground truth was available to validate the repertoire findings for the naive and memory subsets. The abundance of TCRs followed a power law with an exponent that differed between naive and memory subsets yet stayed consistent across the three individuals. RNA-based TCR counts may be affected by expression changes linked to T cell activation and differentiation. After error correction, over 95% of naive TCR sequences appeared only once, giving much steeper abundance distributions than memory subsets. In both CD4 and CD8 cells, going from naive through CM, EM and EMRA, the Gini index went up while Shannon and inverse Simpson diversity went down.

Concerning this clonotype: Its antigen target is currently unknown. Base qualities are not at hand, and no much larger clone is one base apart.

CDR3 length: 13 amino acids, cysteine to phenylalanine. Left in the record is the CDR3 DNA by itself, 39 bases read in frame from the first base. After removal of 6 bases from V and 7 bases from J, the junction retains 6 bases not matched to a gene. As encoded in the germline V gene, CDR1 is MNHEY while CDR2 is SVGAGI. From the second PCR step on, the TCR alpha and beta chain libraries were amplified in separate reactions. Donor CMV status was determined by IFNgamma production from CD4+ T cells after overnight stimulation of fresh PBMCs with CMV viral lysate. Miltenyi beads were used first to positively select CD4 T cells, and CD8 T cells were then positively selected from the CD4-negative fraction. Cells were stained for CD3, CD4, CD8, CD45RA, CD27 and a live/dead dye and were sorted on a BD Aria II into four subsets based on CD45RA and CD27. The sorting gate for effector memory cells was CD45RA-CD27-, and the sorting gate for EMRA cells was CD45RA+CD27-. A few healthy volunteers provided blood, and the blood of each volunteer was split into CD4 and CD8 T cells and then into four differentiation subsets. About 110 ml of peripheral blood was taken from each donor, and PBMC were separated by density-gradient centrifugation on Ficoll-Paque PLUS. After sorting, cells were lysed in RLT buffer, RNA was extracted using a Qiagen RNeasy kit, and the extracted RNA was stored at -80 degrees C.

The library was made by UMI-ligation and nested PCR. The beta constant-region primer was an equimolar mix of two oligonucleotides covering both TRBC1 and TRBC2. A single-stranded oligonucleotide containing the SP2 primer and a 12-nucleotide UMI was joined to the 3' end of the cDNA by T4 RNA ligase 1. The ligated cDNA went through four rounds of PCR with nested alpha and beta constant-region primers together with the SP2 primer. The ligation reaction was incubated at 16°C for about 20-24 hours. To avoid over-amplification, PCR2 was usually performed as a SYBR Green qPCR and halted once a predetermined threshold was reached. Apart from the first purification, every purification step used Agencourt AMPure XP magnetic beads. Library amounts were measured by Qubit and library quality was assessed on a TapeStation, where the main peak was expected at around 650 bp. Sequencing of the pooled libraries was done on an Illumina MiSeq using v2 2x251 paired-end kits, which typically yielded roughly 0.85-2.3 million reads per sample. Libraries were pooled at around 4 nM per sample, and roughly 5-7.5% PhiX was added to improve cluster recognition. As for how the authors treated the data: Using tag matching that tolerated one base-pair mismatch, Decombinator assigned V and J genes to FASTQ reads that had been processed by Demultiplexor. By using UMIs, Collapsinator corrected both sequencing errors and the frequency errors caused by PCR heterogeneity. CDR3Translator translated TCRs and extracted CDR3s from the conserved cysteine to the FGXG phenylalanine, flagging non-productive sequences. Gini, Shannon entropy and inverse Simpson indices were computed after subsampling the repertoires to the same number of UMI-defined TCRs. Within the linear range, a power law was fitted by maximum likelihood to the distributions of clonotype abundance. Similar UMI counts, unique TCR numbers and clonal distributions were obtained with the pipeline and with MIGEC on one naive CD8 sample. A set of roughly 7,000 CMV-associated CDR3 sequences, compiled from VDJdb and a published dataset, was used to search the repertoires. In TCRdb, the public reads were trimmed at Q25 with fastp and aligned with MiXCR, with productive beta chains retained. Duplicate CDR3 protein sequences are folded into a single record with the most common DNA and genes. The V and J calls come from TCRdb's annotation, not from the publication. Counted in this sample were about 5,000 distinct CDR3 sequences; around 6.9% of them appeared once. The ten biggest clones cover around 83% of the sample.

The chain joins TRBV6-5 to TRBJ2-1, with 7 central nucleotides matching TRBD2. The sample was CD4+ TEMRA cells from blood. Interpreted using the paper, the cell subset or site label stands for: effector memory re-expressing CD45RA, CD45RA+ CD27-. This sequence originates from a human donor in good health. The CDR3 reads as follows: CASSRGSSNEQFF. Read as DNA, the sequence is TGTGCCAGCAGCCGCGGGAGTTCAAATGAGCAGTTCTTC.